These T cell receptor beta chains were read from a single sample in a study of T cell responses to AZD1222 COVID-19 vaccine. Profiled with immunoSEQ multiplex PCR; TCRdb holds only in-frame clones, not every one. The data contain roughly 150,000 clones, roughly nine tenths of them seen just once; the ten biggest clones take up just under 7%. Sequenced material: peripheral blood, taken after recovery from COVID-19. These TCRs come from an adult who had recovered from COVID-19. CDR3s include the opening cysteine and the closing phenylalanine or tryptophan. D genes are given only for firm matches. Size values are once, few and many counts, or a class for expanded clones, and some rows have none.

clone size: -
D gene: -
V gene: TRBV16
J gene: TRBJ2-7
CDR3 protein: CASSQSTESSYEQYF
CDR3 DNA: TGTGCCAGCAGCCAATCGACGGAAAGCTCCTACGAGCAGTACTTC

clone size: once
D gene: -
V gene: TRBV20-1
J gene: TRBJ2-7
CDR3 protein: CSVRGYEQYF
CDR3 DNA: TGCAGTGTCCGAGGCTACGAGCAGTACTTC

clone size: -
D gene: TRBD1
V gene: TRBV7-9
J gene: TRBJ1-1
CDR3 protein: CASSLVLKQGDTEAFF
CDR3 DNA: TGTGCCAGCAGCTTAGTATTGAAACAGGGGGACACTGAAGCTTTCTTT

clone size: -
D gene: -
V gene: TRBV19
J gene: TRBJ1-3
CDR3 protein: CASSINSGSGNTIYF
CDR3 DNA: TGTGCCAGTAGTATTAACAGTGGTTCCGGAAACACCATATATTTT

clone size: -
D gene: -
V gene: TRBV6-5
J gene: TRBJ1-1
CDR3 protein: CASSYVGSEAFF
CDR3 DNA: TGTGCCAGCAGTTACGTCGGGTCTGAAGCTTTCTTT

clone size: -
D gene: -
V gene: TRBV27
J gene: TRBJ1-1
CDR3 protein: CASSFRTMNTEAFF
CDR3 DNA: TGTGCCAGCAGTTTCAGAACTATGAACACTGAAGCTTTCTTT

clone size: -
D gene: -
V gene: TRBV7-9
J gene: TRBJ2-3
CDR3 protein: CASSSGTDTQYF
CDR3 DNA: TGTGCCAGCAGCTCAGGAACAGATACGCAGTATTTT

clone size: -
D gene: -
V gene: TRBV18
J gene: TRBJ1-1
CDR3 protein: CASTQGLDTEAFF
CDR3 DNA: TGTGCCAGCACACAGGGTCTCGACACTGAAGCTTTCTTT

clone size: -
D gene: TRBD1
V gene: TRBV14
J gene: TRBJ2-2
CDR3 protein: CASSPDRGWTGELFF
CDR3 DNA: TGTGCCAGCAGCCCGGACAGGGGGTGGACCGGGGAGCTGTTTTTT

clone size: -
D gene: -
V gene: TRBV4-3
J gene: TRBJ1-1
CDR3 protein: CASSQSGVTEAFF
CDR3 DNA: TGCGCCAGCAGCCAGTCCGGGGTCACTGAAGCTTTCTTT

clone size: -
D gene: -
V gene: TRBV4-2
J gene: TRBJ2-6
CDR3 protein: CASSQMGFSGANVLTF
CDR3 DNA: TGTGCCAGCAGCCAAATGGGATTCTCTGGGGCCAACGTCCTGACTTTC

clone size: -
D gene: TRBD1
V gene: TRBV6-5
J gene: TRBJ1-5
CDR3 protein: CASRTGGNQPQHF
CDR3 DNA: TGTGCCAGCAGGACAGGGGGTAATCAGCCCCAGCATTTT

clone size: -
D gene: -
V gene: TRBV14
J gene: TRBJ2-1
CDR3 protein: CASSQDVGHLSNEQFF
CDR3 DNA: TGTGCCAGCAGCCAAGATGTGGGACACCTATCCAATGAGCAGTTCTTC

clone size: -
D gene: -
V gene: TRBV7-9
J gene: TRBJ2-2
CDR3 protein: CASSLGSGIWELFF
CDR3 DNA: TGTGCCAGCAGCTTAGGCTCGGGTATTTGGGAGCTGTTTTTT

clone size: -
D gene: TRBD2
V gene: TRBV6-1
J gene: TRBJ2-5
CDR3 protein: CASSERLAGGARQETQYF
CDR3 DNA: TGTGCCAGCAGTGAGCGACTAGCGGGAGGGGCAAGACAAGAGACCCAGTACTTC

clone size: -
D gene: -
V gene: TRBV7-3
J gene: TRBJ2-1
CDR3 protein: CASSPPGLGEKFF
CDR3 DNA: TGTGCCAGCAGCCCCCCGGGGCTTGGAGAGAAGTTCTTC

clone size: -
D gene: TRBD2
V gene: TRBV7-9
J gene: TRBJ2-7
CDR3 protein: CASSLRPIGSGGDYEQYF
CDR3 DNA: TGTGCCAGCAGCTTACGACCTATCGGGAGCGGGGGGGACTACGAGCAGTACTTC

clone size: -
D gene: TRBD2
V gene: TRBV11-2
J gene: TRBJ2-2
CDR3 protein: CASSLVTSGRGELFF
CDR3 DNA: TGTGCCAGCAGCTTAGTCACTAGCGGGAGAGGGGAGCTGTTTTTT

clone size: -
D gene: -
V gene: TRBV12-3/TRBV12-4
J gene: TRBJ1-1
CDR3 protein: CASSFIGRGEAFF
CDR3 DNA: TGTGCCAGCAGTTTTATTGGGCGGGGTGAAGCTTTCTTT

clone size: -
D gene: -
V gene: TRBV10-1
J gene: TRBJ1-1
CDR3 protein: CASSDPNTEAFF
CDR3 DNA: TGCGCCAGCAGTGACCCGAACACTGAAGCTTTCTTT

clone size: -
D gene: -
V gene: TRBV5-4
J gene: TRBJ2-2
CDR3 protein: CASSSWTENTGELFF
CDR3 DNA: TGTGCCAGCAGCTCCTGGACCGAGAACACCGGGGAGCTGTTTTTT

clone size: once
D gene: TRBD2
V gene: TRBV19
J gene: TRBJ2-7
CDR3 protein: CASKRGRASYEQYF
CDR3 DNA: TGTGCCAGTAAGAGAGGGAGGGCTTCCTACGAGCAGTACTTC

clone size: once
D gene: TRBD1
V gene: TRBV28
J gene: TRBJ1-2
CDR3 protein: CASSLTGGPGGYTF
CDR3 DNA: TGTGCCAGCAGTCTCACAGGGGGCCCGGGTGGCTACACCTTC

clone size: -
D gene: TRBD1
V gene: TRBV9
J gene: TRBJ1-1
CDR3 protein: CASHPGGGPGATEAFF
CDR3 DNA: TGTGCCAGCCACCCGGGAGGGGGCCCGGGGGCGACTGAAGCTTTCTTT

clone size: -
D gene: TRBD1
V gene: TRBV30
J gene: TRBJ1-1
CDR3 protein: CAFSGGADTEAFF
CDR3 DNA: TGTGCCTTCTCAGGGGGCGCAGACACTGAAGCTTTCTTT

clone size: -
D gene: TRBD1
V gene: TRBV25-1
J gene: TRBJ2-1
CDR3 protein: CASSESGTGGFYNEQFF
CDR3 DNA: TGTGCCAGCAGTGAATCAGGGACAGGGGGATTCTACAATGAGCAGTTCTTC

clone size: once
D gene: -
V gene: TRBV29-1
J gene: TRBJ2-7
CDR3 protein: CSVEGEGFYEQYF
CDR3 DNA: TGCAGCGTTGAAGGTGAAGGATTCTACGAGCAGTACTTC

clone size: -
D gene: TRBD2
V gene: TRBV5-1
J gene: TRBJ2-1
CDR3 protein: CASRLAVNNEQFF
CDR3 DNA: TGCGCCTCCCGACTAGCGGTAAACAATGAGCAGTTCTTC

clone size: -
D gene: -
V gene: TRBV6-5
J gene: TRBJ1-2
CDR3 protein: CASSPTASGQGYTF
CDR3 DNA: TGTGCCAGCAGTCCCACGGCCTCGGGTCAGGGCTACACCTTC

clone size: -
D gene: -
V gene: TRBV6-5
J gene: TRBJ1-4
CDR3 protein: CASRNPTTNEKLFF
CDR3 DNA: TGTGCCAGCAGGAATCCGACAACTAATGAAAAACTGTTTTTT

clone size: -
D gene: -
V gene: TRBV6-4
J gene: TRBJ1-1
CDR3 protein: CASSLNAQNAEAFF
CDR3 DNA: TGTGCCAGCAGTCTAAACGCACAAAACGCTGAAGCTTTCTTT

clone size: -
D gene: -
V gene: TRBV27
J gene: TRBJ2-1
CDR3 protein: CASWPGRIYNEQFF
CDR3 DNA: TGTGCCAGCTGGCCGGGGCGGATCTACAATGAGCAGTTCTTC

clone size: -
D gene: TRBD1
V gene: TRBV19
J gene: TRBJ1-4
CDR3 protein: CASSRDRANEKLFF
CDR3 DNA: TGTGCCAGTAGCCGGGACAGAGCTAATGAAAAACTGTTTTTT

clone size: -
D gene: TRBD1
V gene: TRBV7-2
J gene: TRBJ2-7
CDR3 protein: CASSLAGTGVSYEQYF
CDR3 DNA: TGTGCCAGCAGCTTAGCGGGTACAGGGGTGTCCTACGAGCAGTACTTC

clone size: -
D gene: TRBD2
V gene: TRBV5-5
J gene: TRBJ2-6
CDR3 protein: CASSPTRGGRGGANVLTF
CDR3 DNA: TGTGCCAGCAGCCCCACCCGGGGGGGAAGAGGTGGGGCCAACGTCCTGACTTTC

clone size: -
D gene: TRBD1
V gene: TRBV19
J gene: TRBJ2-2
CDR3 protein: CASRPGQTNTGELFF
CDR3 DNA: TGTGCCAGCCGACCGGGACAGACGAACACCGGGGAGCTGTTTTTT

clone size: -
D gene: -
V gene: TRBV28
J gene: TRBJ1-3
CDR3 protein: CASSLRGNTGNTIYF
CDR3 DNA: TGTGCCAGCAGTTTAAGGGGAAATACTGGAAACACCATATATTTT

clone size: -
D gene: TRBD1
V gene: TRBV10-2
J gene: TRBJ2-7
CDR3 protein: CASSRTGSYEQYF
CDR3 DNA: TGCGCCAGCAGTAGGACAGGGAGCTACGAGCAGTACTTC

clone size: -
D gene: TRBD1
V gene: TRBV14
J gene: TRBJ2-7
CDR3 protein: CASSQERLDRDVREQYF
CDR3 DNA: TGTGCCAGCAGCCAAGAGAGGCTGGACAGGGATGTTCGCGAGCAGTACTTC

clone size: -
D gene: -
V gene: TRBV27
J gene: TRBJ1-6
CDR3 protein: CASSPEGGYYNSPLHF
CDR3 DNA: TGTGCCAGCAGTCCTGAGGGGGGGTACTATAATTCACCCCTCCACTTT

clone size: -
D gene: TRBD1
V gene: TRBV10-3
J gene: TRBJ1-2
CDR3 protein: CAIRSGQINYGYTF
CDR3 DNA: TGTGCCATCAGGTCGGGACAGATTAACTATGGCTACACCTTC

clone size: -
D gene: -
V gene: TRBV28
J gene: TRBJ2-7
CDR3 protein: CASSLFDLGGRGTDEQYF
CDR3 DNA: TGTGCCAGCAGTTTATTTGATTTGGGGGGCAGGGGGACGGACGAGCAGTACTTC

clone size: once
D gene: -
V gene: TRBV19
J gene: TRBJ2-1
CDR3 protein: CASTLNRDPGNEQFF
CDR3 DNA: TGTGCCAGTACCCTTAACCGGGACCCAGGCAATGAGCAGTTCTTC

clone size: once
D gene: -
V gene: TRBV7-9
J gene: TRBJ2-7
CDR3 protein: CASSPGEDEQYF
CDR3 DNA: TGTGCCAGCAGCCCAGGGGAGGACGAGCAGTACTTC

clone size: -
D gene: -
V gene: TRBV14
J gene: TRBJ2-2
CDR3 protein: CASSQERRANTGELFF
CDR3 DNA: TGTGCCAGCAGCCAAGAACGGAGGGCGAACACCGGGGAGCTGTTTTTT

clone size: -
D gene: -
V gene: TRBV29-1
J gene: TRBJ1-1
CDR3 protein: CSVKDVYGHLNTEAFF
CDR3 DNA: TGCAGCGTAAAGGATGTGTACGGCCACTTGAACACTGAAGCTTTCTTT

clone size: few
D gene: TRBD1
V gene: TRBV28
J gene: TRBJ2-1
CDR3 protein: CASDRQGAVNEQFF
CDR3 DNA: TGTGCCAGCGACAGACAGGGGGCGGTTAATGAGCAGTTCTTC

clone size: -
D gene: -
V gene: TRBV5-1
J gene: TRBJ1-1
CDR3 protein: CASSWAPTENTEAFF
CDR3 DNA: TGCGCCAGCAGCTGGGCCCCGACAGAGAACACTGAAGCTTTCTTT

clone size: -
D gene: TRBD2
V gene: TRBV9
J gene: TRBJ2-1
CDR3 protein: CASSVSGTSGNNEQFF
CDR3 DNA: TGTGCCAGCAGCGTCTCCGGGACTAGCGGAAACAATGAGCAGTTCTTC

clone size: -
D gene: -
V gene: TRBV10-3
J gene: TRBJ1-2
CDR3 protein: CAISEDLRAKNYGYTF
CDR3 DNA: TGTGCCATCAGTGAGGATCTAAGGGCGAAGAACTATGGCTACACCTTC

clone size: -
D gene: -
V gene: TRBV5-6
J gene: TRBJ1-2
CDR3 protein: CASSLAQLYGYTF
CDR3 DNA: TGTGCCAGCAGCTTGGCACAGCTCTATGGCTACACCTTC

clone size: -
D gene: -
V gene: TRBV19
J gene: TRBJ1-4
CDR3 protein: CASSIVRGLNEKLFF
CDR3 DNA: TGTGCCAGTAGTATAGTCCGGGGACTTAATGAAAAACTGTTTTTT

clone size: -
D gene: -
V gene: TRBV6-5
J gene: TRBJ2-5
CDR3 protein: CASRNRGGEETQYF
CDR3 DNA: TGTGCCAGCAGGAACAGGGGAGGCGAGGAGACCCAGTACTTC

clone size: -
D gene: -
V gene: TRBV28
J gene: TRBJ1-2
CDR3 protein: CASSLNSMGYTF
CDR3 DNA: TGTGCCAGCAGTTTAAACTCGATGGGCTACACCTTC

clone size: -
D gene: TRBD1
V gene: TRBV5-4
J gene: TRBJ1-1
CDR3 protein: CASSLEQGATEAFF
CDR3 DNA: TGTGCCAGCAGCTTGGAACAGGGGGCGACTGAAGCTTTCTTT